What follows are 8 T cell receptor beta chains derived from one specimen sequenced in a study of cytomegalovirus exposure and HLA in healthy donors. PCR used 60 Vbeta primers and 13 Jbeta primers. Profiling relied on immunoSEQ multiplex PCR, and the TCRdb table lists in-frame clones only, not all of them. Altogether 150,000 to 200,000 clones are present, roughly 76% being singletons, with the ten largest covering around 2%. Specimen: PBMCs. The receptor source for this set is a human donor in good health.

The chain employs TRBV13 and TRBJ2-3, with 7 nucleotides matching TRBD1. Germline-derived CDR1 and CDR2 are PRHDT and FYEKMQ (reference sequence). CDR3 size: 14 residues. Trimming took 5 bases from V and 0 from J; bases not matched to a gene: 2. The CDR3: CASSRDSSTDTQYF. Written as DNA, the CDR3 is TGTGCCAGCAGCAGGGACAGTAGCACAGATACGCAGTATTTT.

CDR3 sequence: CASSRLDRAGTEAFF. CDR3 nucleotides: TGTGCCAGCAGCCGCCTCGACAGGGCTGGCACTGAAGCTTTCTTT. This chain joins TRBV14 and TRBJ1-1, with TRBD1 matching over 7 bases. With 4 bases clipped from V and 4 bases from J, the junction kept 9 bases outside the gene matches. The CDR3 length is 15 residues. Germline CDR1 is SGHDN and CDR2 is FVKESK. Full variable domain (outside the CDR3, taken from reference TRBV14 and TRBJ1-1): EAGVTQFPSHSVIEKGQTVTLRCDPISGHDNLYWYRRVMGKEIKFLLHFVKESKQDESGMPNNRFLAERTGGTYSTLKVQPAELEDSGVYFCASSRLDRAGTEAFFGQGTRLTVV.

As concerns this clone: The junction does not match germline at one end; this may be a read error. The chain employs TRBV29-1 and TRBJ2-1, with TRBD2 identical over 14 bases. CDR1 is SQVTM, CDR2 ANQGSEA, per germline. This CDR3 has 12 residues. The CDR3 sequence: CSVGTSGGERFF. CDR3 nucleotides: TGCAGCGTCGGGACTAGCGGGGGTGAGCGGTTCTTC.

This clone is a singleton in its sample. This rearrangement joins TRBV19 to TRBJ1-2; TRBD1 agrees at 10 bases. This CDR3 region has 14 residues. In germline, CDR1 is LNHDA, CDR2 SQIVND (reference sequence). V was clipped by 1 base and J by 7 bases; unmatched bases: 3. The CDR3 here is CASSIGDRGRGYTF. In DNA, the CDR3 is TGTGCCAGTAGTATAGGCGACAGGGGGCGTGGCTACACCTTC. Full variable domain (missing parts from reference TRBV19 and TRBJ1-2): DGGITQSPKYLFRKEGQNVTLSCEQNLNHDAMYWYRQDPGQGLRLIYYSQIVNDFQKGDIAEGYSVSREKKESFPLTVTSAQKNPTAFYLCASSIGDRGRGYTFGSGTRLTVV.

The chain couples TRBV5-4 to TRBJ2-7; the match to TRBD1 covers 9 bases. V shed 0 bases, J shed 6 bases, and the junction held 7 bases outside the gene matches. CDR1 is SGHNT, CDR2 YYREEE, per germline (reference sequence). The CDR3 runs 15 residues. DNA of the CDR3: TGTGCCAGCAGCTTGGGGGACAGGGACCTCTCCGAGCAGTACTTC. Its translation is CASSLGDRDLSEQYF.

CDR3: CASDRDISDTQYF. The CDR3 DNA reads TGTGCCAGCGACAGGGATATAAGCGATACGCAGTATTTT. V and J are TRBV2 and TRBJ2-3, with TRBD1 matching over 7 bases. This CDR3 has 13 amino acids. V gave up 8 bases and J gave up 6 bases; unmatched junction bases: 8. The germline V gene has CDR1 SNHLY and CDR2 FYNNEI. The whole variable domain, remainder taken from reference TRBV2 and TRBJ2-3, is EPEVTQTPSHQVTQMGQEVILRCVPISNHLYFYWYRQILGQKVEFLVSFYNNEISEKSEIFDDQFSVERPDGSNFTLKIRSTKLEDSAMYFCASDRDISDTQYFGPGTRLTVL.

The chain recombines TRBV6-5 with TRBJ2-3; TRBD2 might be the D (5 bases). The CDR3 loop spans 13 amino acids. Trimming took 2 bases from V and 14 from J, leaving 17 bases between them. The germline V gene has CDR1 MNHEY and CDR2 SVGAGI. DNA of the CDR3: TGTGCCAGCAGTTACGGAAGACTATCAAGCGTGTATTTT. Its protein product is CASSYGRLSSVYF.

The DNA of the CDR3 is TGTGCCATCAGTGAGTCTGGGCAGGGTCGAGATACGCAGTATTTT. The encoded protein is CAISESGQGRDTQYF. The rearrangement joins TRBV10-3 to TRBJ2-3; D might be TRBD1 (5 bases). V lost 0 bases to trimming and J lost 5 bases, with 12 bases between them. This CDR3 region has 15 residues. CDR1 is ENHRY, CDR2 SYGVKD, per germline.